Following are 5 T cell receptor beta chains from one sample sequenced in a study of shared clonotypes between healthy human individuals. Some clones are missing from TCRdb's copy, which holds only in-frame ones; the method was immunoSEQ multiplex PCR. Of roughly 1.5 million clones listed, 95% to 99% are singletons. The sample was naive CD4+ T cells sorted from blood. Subset: CD45RA+ positively selected. Source of these receptors: a man aged 25-40 years in good health.

CDR3 sequence (DNA): TGTGCCAGCAGCTCCATAGGGTATCGAGCGGAGATGGGCGAGCAGTACTTC. This gives the protein CASSSIGYRAEMGEQYF. The chain uses TRBV11-2 and TRBJ2-7, with TRBD2 as a possible D gene (5 bases). From germline, CDR1 is SGHAT and CDR2 FQNNGV. The V gene lost 4 bases and the J gene lost 6 bases, with 25 bases spanning the gap. CDR3 length: 17 amino acids. The full variable domain, in which reference TRBV11-2 and TRBJ2-7 provide the parts outside the CDR3, is EAGVAQSPRYKIIEKRQSVAFWCNPISGHATLYWYQQILGQGPKLLIQFQNNGVVDDSQLPKDRFSAERLKGVDSTLKIQPAKLEDSAVYLCASSSIGYRAEMGEQYFGPGTRLTVT.

The V gene is TRBV28, the J gene TRBJ2-7, with TRBD2 matching 7 bases. J lost 0 bases, V lost 2 bases, and 7 bases had no gene match. This CDR3 region has 16 residues. Germline V CDR1 and CDR2: MDHEN, SYDVKM. The CDR3 nucleotides read TGTGCCAGCAGTTTACTCTTCCGCGGGGGCTCCTACGAGCAGTACTTC. Protein product: CASSLLFRGGSYEQYF.

V gene TRBV6-1 combines with J gene TRBJ2-3; no clear D gene. The CDR3 is made up of 13 amino acids. Trimming cost V 4 bases and J 1 base, with 6 bases left between them. CDR1 is MNHNS and CDR2 is SASEGT in the germline V gene. In DNA, the CDR3 is TGTGCCAGCAGTGTAGGCCGCACAGATACGCAGTATTTT. It is translated as CASSVGRTDTQYF.

V usage is TRBV5-1 and J usage is TRBJ1-6; a weak D match, TRBD1 (5 bases). Germline values: CDR1 SGHRS, CDR2 YFSETQ. This CDR3 is 16 amino acids long. V lost 2 bases and J lost 7, with 16 bases in between. CDR3 DNA: TGCGCCAGCAGCTTACCACACACAGGTGGAAATTCACCCCTCCACTTT. Encoded protein: CASSLPHTGGNSPLHF.

This sequence joins TRBV9 and TRBJ2-1, with 14 bases that match TRBD2. Germline loops: CDR1 SGDLS, CDR2 YYNGEE. Trimming cost V 3 bases and J 7 bases; bases outside gene matches: 3. This CDR3 region has 15 residues. CDR3: CASSATSGRANEQFF. CDR3 sequence (DNA): TGTGCCAGCAGCGCGACTAGCGGGAGGGCTAATGAGCAGTTCTTC.